Following are 32 T cell receptor beta chains from one sample sequenced in a study of shared clonotypes between healthy human individuals. Naivety among CD8 cells was defined by CD45RO negativity and positive CCR7 selection, thereby excluding terminally differentiated effector memory CD45RA+ cells. Clones were read by immunoSEQ multiplex PCR, and TCRdb kept only the in-frame ones, dropping some. This table holds around 550,000 clones, 90% to 95% found once. The sample taken for sequencing was naive CD8+ T cells sorted from blood. Receptor source: a woman in her 30s in good health.

This clone was counted a single time. This chain joins TRBV4-1 and TRBJ2-7; D may be TRBD1 (6 bases). Looked up from germline, CDR1 is MGHRA and CDR2 is YSYEKL. V was shortened by 0 bases and J by 1 base, with 13 bases between the two germline ends. This CDR3 comprises 16 residues. The CDR3 sequence: CASSQDASGESYEQYF. DNA for the CDR3: TGCGCCAGCAGCCAAGATGCGTCAGGGGAATCCTACGAGCAGTACTTC.

V gene TRBV10-2 combines with J gene TRBJ1-4, with D unresolved. Germline V gene data show CDR1 as WSHSY and CDR2 as SAAADI. The CDR3 spans 14 residues. V was clipped by 2 bases and J by 7 bases, with 11 bases between them. The CDR3 region has the DNA TGCGCCAGCAGTGAGACAGATATTTTTGAAAAACTGTTTTTT. Translation: CASSETDIFEKLFF.

This chain uses TRBV14 with TRBJ2-1; TRBD2 aligns across 7 bases. The germline V gene has CDR1 SGHDN and CDR2 FVKESK. After removal of 4 bases from V and 6 bases from J, the junction contained 9 bases not matched to a gene. The CDR3 is 15 amino acids. The CDR3 DNA sequence: TGTGCCAGCAGCCCCCAAGGGACGGGGGGCAATGAGCAGTTCTTC. This translates into CASSPQGTGGNEQFF.

The chain recombines TRBV28 with TRBJ2-7; either TRBD1 or TRBD2 may supply D (5 bases each). Germline V gene lookup returns CDR1 MDHEN and CDR2 SYDVKM. Trimming removed 3 bases from V and 6 bases from J, with 15 bases in between. The CDR3 has 14 amino acids. CDR3 in amino acids: CASSFGTAPSEQYF. CDR3 bases: TGTGCCAGCAGTTTCGGGACCGCCCCCTCCGAGCAGTACTTC.

This sequence joins TRBV4-1 and TRBJ2-5; 8 bases fit TRBD2. The DNA matches TRBJ2-7 better at its end, which makes the J call doubtful. The CDR3 covers 16 residues. Germline V gene data show CDR1 as MGHRA and CDR2 as YSYEKL. DNA of the CDR3: TGCGCCAGCAGCCAAGCGGTAGCGGGATTATCCTACGAGCAGTACTTC. It translates to CASSQAVAGLSYEQYF.

A word on this clone: The sample has other DNA sequences that encode this CDR3 too. The chain employs TRBV28 and TRBJ2-2; D not resolved. Germline CDR1 reads MDHEN; CDR2 reads SYDVKM. This CDR3 is built from 13 residues. The V and J ends lost 3 bases and 1 base respectively, with 3 bases between them. The DNA of the CDR3 is TGTGCCAGCAGTTTTAGGAACACCGGGGAGCTGTTTTTT. It encodes CASSFRNTGELFF.

V usage is TRBV9 and J usage is TRBJ2-1; the D gene could be TRBD1 or TRBD2 (5 bases each). Germline V gene lookup returns CDR1 SGDLS and CDR2 YYNGEE. The length of the CDR3 is 14 residues. Trimming shortened V by 0 bases and J by 8 bases, and 12 bases separated the two germline ends. In DNA, the CDR3 is TGTGCCAGCAGCGTAGAAGGGGCGGGCGATGAGCAGTTCTTC. This sequence encodes CASSVEGAGDEQFF.

This clone appeared a single time. V gene TRBV6-4 combines with J gene TRBJ2-7; tentative D call: TRBD1 (5 bases). The V and J ends lost 0 bases and 5 bases respectively, with 8 bases between them. The CDR3 is made up of 13 amino acids. Per the germline V gene, CDR1 is MRHNA and CDR2 is SNTAGT. Here the CDR3 reads CASSDSGPHEQYF. CDR3 bases: TGTGCCAGCAGTGACTCGGGGCCCCACGAGCAGTACTTC.

The J gene is TRBJ2-5, the V gene TRBV5-1; tentatively, D is TRBD2 (6 bases). V was shortened by 7 bases and J by 1 base, with 17 bases between the two germline ends. CDR3 length: 15 residues. Per the germline V gene, CDR1 is SGHRS and CDR2 is YFSETQ. The CDR3 loop reads CASDTTGAPQETQYF. In nucleotides, the CDR3 is TGCGCCAGCGATACAACGGGAGCCCCCCAAGAGACCCAGTACTTC. Full variable domain (missing parts from reference TRBV5-1 and TRBJ2-5): KAGVTQTPRYLIKTRGQQVTLSCSPISGHRSVSWYQQTPGQGLQFLFEYFSETQRNKGNFPGRFSGRQFSNSRSEMNVSTLELGDSALYLCASDTTGAPQETQYFGPGTRLLVL.

J is TRBJ2-6 and V is TRBV13; TRBD1 matches 11 bases. Looked up from germline, CDR1 is PRHDT and CDR2 is FYEKMQ (reference sequence). The CDR3 has 18 residues. The V and J ends lost 5 bases and 1 base, in that order; junction bases with no gene match: 7. The CDR3 region is CASSPQGQGVSGANVLTF. CDR3 nucleotide sequence: TGTGCCAGCAGCCCACAGGGACAGGGGGTGTCTGGGGCCAACGTCCTGACTTTC.

The chain carries TRBV9 and TRBJ1-4; D might be TRBD1 (6 bases). The CDR3 spans 16 residues. The germline CDR1 and CDR2 sequences are SGDLS and YYNGEE. V dropped 0 bases and J dropped 8 bases, with 17 bases sitting between them. The CDR3 protein is CASSVGFGEGVEKLFF. The CDR3 nucleotides are TGTGCCAGCAGCGTAGGGTTCGGCGAGGGGGTCGAAAAACTGTTTTTT.

The rearrangement uses TRBV15 and TRBJ2-7; weak D call: TRBD2 (6 bases). Germline CDR1 is LNHNV and CDR2 is YYDKDF (reference sequence). V lost 1 base and J lost 3, with 13 bases in between. The CDR3 is 15 amino acids. CDR3 DNA sequence: TGTGCCACCAGCAGAGGCCGGGAGTGGGGCTACGAGCAGTACTTC. This gives the protein CATSRGREWGYEQYF.

CDR3 sequence (DNA): TGTGCCAGCAGTTTCACCAGGGCTGATGTCGAGGGCTACACCTTC. Protein: CASSFTRADVEGYTF. The chain links TRBV28 to TRBJ1-2; D is possibly TRBD1 (5 bases). Trimming cost V 3 bases and J 8 bases, with 19 bases left between them. CDR1 and CDR2 (germline): MDHEN, SYDVKM. There are 15 residues in the CDR3.

The gene calls are TRBV27 and TRBJ2-1; D gene unclear. Trimming left V 3 bases short and J 7 bases short, with 4 bases between. CDR1 and CDR2 from the germline V gene are MNHEY and SMNVEV (reference sequence). The CDR3 covers 11 residues. CDR3 residues: CASSFFNEQFF. In DNA form, the CDR3 reads TGTGCCAGCAGTTTTTTTAATGAGCAGTTCTTC.

This clone has a single count. The V call is TRBV9, the J call TRBJ1-6; D unclear. V gave up 3 bases and J gave up 6 bases, with 4 bases separating them. The CDR3 is 12 residues long. CDR1 and CDR2 from the germline V gene are SGDLS and YYNGEE. Here the CDR3 DNA reads TGTGCCAGCAGCGCTATTAATTCACCCCTCCACTTT. It specifies CASSAINSPLHF.

V is TRBV28 and J is TRBJ1-4, with 8 bases aligning to TRBD1. J was trimmed by 8 bases and V by 6 bases; bases with no gene match: 5. Germline-derived CDR1 and CDR2 are MDHEN and SYDVKM. This CDR3 contains 13 residues. Here the CDR3 reads CASRDRADEKLFF. In nucleotides, the CDR3 is TGTGCCAGCAGGGACAGGGCAGACGAAAAACTGTTTTTT.

The chain carries TRBV9 and TRBJ2-1, with D maybe TRBD1 (6 bases). Trimming left V 0 bases short and J 7 bases short, with 11 bases between. Germline V gene data show CDR1 as SGDLS and CDR2 as YYNGEE. The CDR3 extends over 14 amino acids. Here the CDR3 reads CASSVARGLNEQFF. The DNA of the CDR3 is TGTGCCAGCAGCGTAGCAAGGGGGTTAAATGAGCAGTTCTTC.

This sequence joins TRBV7-9 and TRBJ1-1, with TRBD1 matching 7 bases. The length of the CDR3 is 14 residues. After removal of 5 bases from V and 5 bases from J, the junction contained 8 bases not matched to a gene. The V gene's germline CDR1 is SEHNR and CDR2 FQNEAQ (reference sequence). The CDR3: CASSPGGAGTEAFF. CDR3 DNA: TGTGCCAGCAGCCCAGGGGGGGCCGGAACTGAAGCTTTCTTT.

V gene TRBV27 combines with J gene TRBJ2-7; D is unresolved. The CDR3 runs 14 residues. Germline assignment: CDR1 MNHEY and CDR2 SMNVEV (reference sequence). The V gene lost 0 bases and the J gene lost 3 bases, with 9 bases spanning the gap. CDR3 nucleotide sequence: TGTGCCAGCAGTTTATCGCACGGCAGCTACGAGCAGTACTTC. Amino acid sequence: CASSLSHGSYEQYF.

The chain combines TRBV4-1 with TRBJ2-7; D possibly uses TRBD1 or TRBD2 (6 bases each). The germline CDR1 and CDR2 sequences are MGHRA and YSYEKL. The CDR3 consists of 15 residues. V dropped 4 bases and J dropped 3 bases, with 16 bases sitting between them. DNA for the CDR3: TGCGCCAGCAGCCCCGGGGGCTTCTTAGTCTACGAGCAGTACTTC. Translation: CASSPGGFLVYEQYF.

This chain's CDR3 is CASSWTEAGELFF. CDR3 nucleotides: TGTGCCAGCAGTTGGACAGAGGCCGGGGAGCTGTTTTTT. This chain uses TRBV27 with TRBJ2-2, with D possibly TRBD1 on 6 matching bases. CDR3 size: 13 residues. The V end was cut by 4 bases, the J end by 6 bases, with 9 bases between. Germline assignment: CDR1 MNHEY and CDR2 SMNVEV (reference sequence).

To note about this clone: Compared with germline, one end of the junction differs, possibly owing to a read error. This rearrangement joins TRBV10-3 to TRBJ2-1; TRBD2 might be the D (6 bases). The CDR3 is 13 amino acids. Per germline, CDR1 ENHRY and CDR2 SYGVKD. This CDR3 is CAISEPAGRPIVF. The DNA for the CDR3 is TGTGCCATCAGTGAGCCGGCCGGGAGACCGATCGTCTTC.

V usage is TRBV7-9 and J usage is TRBJ2-7, with D possibly being TRBD2 (6 bases). The CDR3 is made up of 15 amino acids. V lost 0 bases, J lost 2 bases, and 11 bases lay in between. Germline CDR1 is SEHNR and CDR2 is FQNEAQ (reference sequence). As DNA, the CDR3 is TGTGCCAGCAGCTTAGCGGTTGGGGGGACCTACGAGCAGTACTTC. The encoded protein is CASSLAVGGTYEQYF.

The chain is built from TRBV28 and TRBJ2-3, with 10 bases fitting TRBD2. J lost 3 bases, V lost 5 bases, and 11 bases had no gene match. CDR3 size: 17 residues. Germline V lookup: CDR1 MDHEN, CDR2 SYDVKM. The CDR3 sequence: CASSPISLAGVTDTQYF. CDR3 coding DNA: TGTGCCAGCAGTCCGATAAGTCTAGCGGGAGTTACAGATACGCAGTATTTT.

J is TRBJ1-1 and V is TRBV29-1; tentative D call: TRBD1 (5 bases). The germline V gene has CDR1 SQVTM and CDR2 ANQGSEA. V was cut by 2 bases and J by 3 bases, with 22 bases left in between. This CDR3 is 17 amino acids long. DNA for the CDR3: TGCAGCGTTGAATGGGTTGCTAGGGGTGGGGGTTACACTGAAGCTTTCTTT. It specifies CSVEWVARGGGYTEAFF.

This clone was detected once. The CDR3 bases are TGTGCCACCAGCAATGGGGACAGTCCAGGTCCGGAGGAGACCCAGTACTTC. Its protein product is CATSNGDSPGPEETQYF. The chain uses TRBV15 and TRBJ2-5, with 7 bases fitting TRBD1. This CDR3 is 17 amino acids long. The ends lost 4 bases at V and 5 bases at J; junction bases unmatched: 16. CDR1 is LNHNV, CDR2 YYDKDF, per germline (reference sequence).

The chain combines TRBV4-1 with TRBJ2-3; D perhaps matches TRBD1 (6 bases). The germline V gene has CDR1 MGHRA and CDR2 YSYEKL. The germline V and J ends were trimmed by 0 bases and 3 bases, with 16 bases remaining between them. The CDR3 is 17 amino acids. CDR3 nucleotide sequence: TGCGCCAGCAGCCAAGATGTTGGGACAATGGGGACAGATACGCAGTATTTT. It specifies CASSQDVGTMGTDTQYF.

This rearrangement joins TRBV13 to TRBJ2-7; perhaps TRBD1 as D (5 bases). Germline-derived CDR1 and CDR2 are PRHDT and FYEKMQ (reference sequence). The CDR3 extends over 13 amino acids. V was trimmed by 3 bases and J by 0 bases, leaving 6 bases between them. The CDR3 bases are TGTGCCAGCAGCTTTGGGGCCTCCTACGAGCAGTACTTC. Protein product: CASSFGASYEQYF.

The chain combines TRBV6-5 with TRBJ2-5, with D tentatively TRBD1 (5 bases). V was cut by 6 bases and J by 0 bases, with 11 bases left in between. The CDR3 runs 14 residues. The germline V gene has CDR1 MNHEY and CDR2 SVGAGI. The CDR3 DNA follows: TGTGCCAGCAGGGGCTACAGGCACCAAGAGACCCAGTACTTC. Residues: CASRGYRHQETQYF.

The chain combines TRBV11-2 with TRBJ2-4; D assignment may be TRBD1 or TRBD2 (5 bases each). The CDR3 sequence is 18 residues long. V gave up 3 bases and J gave up 0 bases, with 18 bases separating them. Looked up from germline, CDR1 is SGHAT and CDR2 is FQNNGV. The CDR3 loop reads CASSFLSGQGLAKNIQYF. The CDR3 nucleotides are TGTGCCAGCAGCTTTCTTTCAGGACAAGGACTAGCCAAAAACATTCAGTACTTC.

The chain joins TRBV27 to TRBJ2-7; TRBD2 is a possible D gene (6 bases). CDR1 and CDR2 (germline): MNHEY, SMNVEV (reference sequence). The CDR3 is 14 residues long. Deletions cut 4 bases from V and 2 bases from J, with 12 bases between. CDR3 in DNA: TGTGCCAGCAGTTGGGGGGAGCGCCCCTACGAGCAGTACTTC. Protein sequence: CASSWGERPYEQYF.

The genes are TRBV5-6 and TRBJ2-7; 9 nucleotides align to TRBD1. Germline V gives CDR1 SGHDT, CDR2 YYEEEE. The CDR3 length is 13 residues. Unmatched junction bases numbered 3, after V lost 3 bases and J lost 5 bases. The CDR3 sequence is CASSSQGADEQYF. The CDR3 DNA follows: TGTGCCAGCAGCTCACAGGGGGCTGACGAGCAGTACTTC. The whole variable domain, filled in from reference TRBV5-6 and TRBJ2-7, reads DAGVTQSPTHLIKTRGQQVTLRCSPKSGHDTVSWYQQALGQGPQFIFQYYEEEERQRGNFPDRFSGHQFPNYSSELNVNALLLGDSALYLCASSSQGADEQYFGPGTRLTVT.